This TCR beta chain was observed in a study of CD8+ T cells in alopecia areata. Study in general: Treated patients received oral tofacitinib, 5 to 10 mg twice daily. The protocol delivered tofacitinib for 6 to 18 months, then withdrew it for 6 months. Findings and limits, study-wide: Clonality in the scalp and expanded CD8+ clones ranked among the top 100 were significantly decreased by tofacitinib.

V shed 3 bases and J shed 4 bases, with 12 bases lying between them. The CDR3 has 14 amino acids. Germline V gene data show CDR1 as SGHAT and CDR2 as FQDESV (reference sequence). At least ten counts were recorded for this clone. As yet, its antigen is unknown. Indicated treatment: oral pan-JAK inhibitor, 5-10 mg twice daily. RNA was extracted and reverse transcribed into cDNA as the sequencing template. Repertoires were generated with immunoSEQ multiplex PCR, while TCRdb's copy carries only in-frame clones and drops some. The sample lists about 180,000 clones, approximately 49% occurring once. The TCR was taken from a human donor with alopecia areata. Sequences were derived from CD8+ T cells sorted from blood, sampled at week 52, from a patient treated with tofacitinib. V is TRBV11-1 and J is TRBJ1-1; TRBD1 is a possible D gene (5 bases). DNA of the CDR3: TGTGCCAGCAGCTTTCGGGGGGTTCTCACTGAAGCTTTCTTT. Protein product: CASSFRGVLTEAFF.